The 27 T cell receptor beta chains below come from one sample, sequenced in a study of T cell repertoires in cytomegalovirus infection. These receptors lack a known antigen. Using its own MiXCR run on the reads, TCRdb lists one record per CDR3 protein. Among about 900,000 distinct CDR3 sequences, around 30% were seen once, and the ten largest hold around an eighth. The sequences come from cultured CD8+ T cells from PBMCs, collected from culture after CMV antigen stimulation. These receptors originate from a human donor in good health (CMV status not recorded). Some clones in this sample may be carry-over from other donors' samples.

The CDR3 DNA is TGTGCCAGCAGTTACGTGGCACGGCAACAAGAGACCCAGTACTTC. Translation gives CASSYVARQQETQYF. V and J are TRBV6-2 or TRBV6-3 and TRBJ2-5; D remains unclear. CDR3 size: 15 residues. In germline, CDR1 is MNHEY, CDR2 SVGEGT. The V and J ends lost 2 bases and 2 bases respectively, with 12 bases between them.

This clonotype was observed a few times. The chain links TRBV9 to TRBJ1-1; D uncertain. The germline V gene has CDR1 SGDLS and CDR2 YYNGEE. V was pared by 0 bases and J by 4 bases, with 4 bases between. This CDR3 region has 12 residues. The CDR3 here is CASSVVTTEAFF. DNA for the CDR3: TGTGCCAGCAGCGTAGTTACCACTGAAGCTTTCTTT.

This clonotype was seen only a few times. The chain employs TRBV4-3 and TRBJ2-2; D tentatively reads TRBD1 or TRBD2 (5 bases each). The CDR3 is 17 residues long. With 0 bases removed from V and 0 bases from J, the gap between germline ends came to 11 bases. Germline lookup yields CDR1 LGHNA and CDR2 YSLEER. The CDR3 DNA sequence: TGCGCCAGCAGCCAAGATCTGGGGGTCCCGAACACCGGGGAGCTGTTTTTT. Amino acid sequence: CASSQDLGVPNTGELFF.

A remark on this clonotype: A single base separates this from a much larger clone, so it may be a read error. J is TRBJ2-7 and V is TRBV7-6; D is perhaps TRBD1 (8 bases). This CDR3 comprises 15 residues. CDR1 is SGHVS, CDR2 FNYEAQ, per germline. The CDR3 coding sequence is TGTGTCAGCAGCTCACGGGGGGACAGGCCCTACGAGCAGTACTTC. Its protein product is CVSSSRGDRPYEQYF.

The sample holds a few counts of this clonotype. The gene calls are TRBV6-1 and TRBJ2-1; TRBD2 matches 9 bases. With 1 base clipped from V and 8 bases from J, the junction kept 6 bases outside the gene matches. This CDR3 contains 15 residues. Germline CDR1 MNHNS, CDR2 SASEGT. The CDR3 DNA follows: TGTGCCAGCAGTGAAGAACTAGCGGGCCCGTATGAGCAGTTCTTC. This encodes CASSEELAGPYEQFF.

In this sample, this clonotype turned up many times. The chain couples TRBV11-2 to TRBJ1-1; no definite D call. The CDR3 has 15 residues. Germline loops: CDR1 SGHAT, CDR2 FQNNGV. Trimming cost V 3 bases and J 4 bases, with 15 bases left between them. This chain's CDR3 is CASSLGWRAGTEAFF. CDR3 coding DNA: TGTGCCAGCAGCTTGGGATGGAGGGCGGGCACTGAAGCTTTCTTT.

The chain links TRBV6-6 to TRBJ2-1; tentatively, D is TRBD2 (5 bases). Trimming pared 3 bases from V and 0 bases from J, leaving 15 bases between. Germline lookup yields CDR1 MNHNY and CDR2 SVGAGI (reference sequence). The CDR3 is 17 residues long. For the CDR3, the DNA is TGTGCCAGCAGTTATTTAGGACCCACTAGCTCCTACAATGAGCAGTTCTTC. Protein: CASSYLGPTSSYNEQFF.

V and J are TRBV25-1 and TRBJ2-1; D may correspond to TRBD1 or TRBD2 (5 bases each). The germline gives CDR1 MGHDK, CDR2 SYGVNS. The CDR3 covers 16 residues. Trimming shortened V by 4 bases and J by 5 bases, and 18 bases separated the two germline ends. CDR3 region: CASSVLRGTSNNEQFF. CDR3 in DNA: TGTGCCAGCAGTGTACTAAGAGGGACCTCTAACAATGAGCAGTTCTTC. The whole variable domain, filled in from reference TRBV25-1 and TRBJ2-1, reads EADIYQTPRYLVIGTGKKITLECSQTMGHDKMYWYQQDPGMELHLIHYSYGVNSTEKGDLSSESTVSRIRTEHFPLTLESARPSHTSQYLCASSVLRGTSNNEQFFGPGTRLTVL.

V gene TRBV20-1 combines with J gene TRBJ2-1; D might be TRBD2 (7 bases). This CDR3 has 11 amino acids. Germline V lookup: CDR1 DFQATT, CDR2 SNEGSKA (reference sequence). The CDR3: CSLSGGILEFF. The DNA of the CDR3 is TGCAGCCTCTCGGGGGGCATCCTCGAGTTCTTC.

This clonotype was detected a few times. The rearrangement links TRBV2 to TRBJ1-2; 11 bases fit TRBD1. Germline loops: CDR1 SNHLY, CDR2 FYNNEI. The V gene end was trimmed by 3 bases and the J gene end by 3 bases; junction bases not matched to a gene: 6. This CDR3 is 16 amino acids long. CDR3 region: CASSERTGGAYYGYTF. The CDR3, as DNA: TGTGCCAGCAGTGAGAGGACAGGGGGCGCTTACTATGGCTACACCTTC.

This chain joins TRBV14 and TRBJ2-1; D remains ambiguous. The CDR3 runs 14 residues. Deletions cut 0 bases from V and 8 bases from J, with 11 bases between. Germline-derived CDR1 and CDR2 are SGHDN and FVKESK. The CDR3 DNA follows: TGTGCCAGCAGCCAAGATCAGCGTTGGGATGAGCAGTTCTTC. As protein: CASSQDQRWDEQFF.

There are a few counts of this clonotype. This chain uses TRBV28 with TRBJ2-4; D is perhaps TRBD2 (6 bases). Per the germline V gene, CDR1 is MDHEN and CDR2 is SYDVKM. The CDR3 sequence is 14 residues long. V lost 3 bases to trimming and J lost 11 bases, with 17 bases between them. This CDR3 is CASSFLREVPVQYF. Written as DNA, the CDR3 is TGTGCCAGCAGTTTTCTCAGGGAGGTCCCTGTTCAGTACTTC.

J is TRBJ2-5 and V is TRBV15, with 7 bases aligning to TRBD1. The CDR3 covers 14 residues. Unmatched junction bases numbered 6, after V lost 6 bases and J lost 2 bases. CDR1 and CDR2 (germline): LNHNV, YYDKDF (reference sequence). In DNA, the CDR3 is TGTGCCACCAGGAGACAGGGAATACAAGAGACCCAGTACTTC. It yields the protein CATRRQGIQETQYF.

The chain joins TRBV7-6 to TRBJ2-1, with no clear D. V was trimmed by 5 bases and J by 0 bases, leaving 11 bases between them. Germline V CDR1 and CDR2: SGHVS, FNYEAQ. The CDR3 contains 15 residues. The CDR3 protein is CASSPKASSYNEQFF. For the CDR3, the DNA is TGTGCCAGCAGCCCCAAAGCAAGCTCCTACAATGAGCAGTTCTTC.

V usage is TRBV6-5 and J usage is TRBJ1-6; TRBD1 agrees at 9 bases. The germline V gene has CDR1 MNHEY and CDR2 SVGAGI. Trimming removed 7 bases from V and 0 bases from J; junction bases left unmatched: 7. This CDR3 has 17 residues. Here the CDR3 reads CASIRDRASSYNSPLHF. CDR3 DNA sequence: TGTGCCAGCATCAGGGACAGGGCGAGCTCCTATAATTCACCCCTCCACTTT.

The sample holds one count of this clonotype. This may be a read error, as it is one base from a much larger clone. CDR3 sequence: CASSPDRDLGYGYTF. The CDR3 DNA reads as TGTGCCAGCAGCCCGGACAGGGACCTAGGGTATGGCTACACCTTC. The chain combines TRBV12-3 or TRBV12-4 with TRBJ1-2, with TRBD1 matching over 8 bases. The CDR3 runs to 15 residues. V trimming: 6 bases; J trimming: 5 bases; junction bases outside the gene matches: 11.

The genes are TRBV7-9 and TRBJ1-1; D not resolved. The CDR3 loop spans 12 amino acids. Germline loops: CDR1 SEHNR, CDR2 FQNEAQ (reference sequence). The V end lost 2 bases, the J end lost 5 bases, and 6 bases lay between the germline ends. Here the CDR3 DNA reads TGTGCCAGCAGCTTATCCACGACTGAAGCTTTCTTT. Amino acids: CASSLSTTEAFF.

The CDR3, as DNA: TGTGCCAGCAGACCGTCGCGGGGCCGCGGAGCAGATACGCAGTATTTT. This codes for CASRPSRGRGADTQYF. The chain combines TRBV12-3 or TRBV12-4 with TRBJ2-3; possibly TRBD2 for D (6 bases). This CDR3 is built from 16 residues. Trimming cost V 6 bases and J 4 bases, with 20 bases left between them.

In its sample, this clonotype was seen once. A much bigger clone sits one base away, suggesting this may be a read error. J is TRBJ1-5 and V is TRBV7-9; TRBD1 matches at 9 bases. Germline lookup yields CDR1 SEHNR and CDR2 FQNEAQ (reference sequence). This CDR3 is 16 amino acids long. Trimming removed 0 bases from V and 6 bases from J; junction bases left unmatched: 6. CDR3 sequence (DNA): TGTGCCAGCAGCTTAGCTGAACAGGGGGCAAGTCAGCCCCAGCATTTT. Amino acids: CASSLAEQGASQPQHF.

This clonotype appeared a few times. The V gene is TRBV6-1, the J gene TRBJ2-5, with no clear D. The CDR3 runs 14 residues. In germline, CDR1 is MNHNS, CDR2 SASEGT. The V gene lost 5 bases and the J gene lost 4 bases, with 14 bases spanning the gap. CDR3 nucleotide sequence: TGTGCCAGCAGTTACGTCCCGGGCTCAGAGACCCAGTACTTC. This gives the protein CASSYVPGSETQYF.

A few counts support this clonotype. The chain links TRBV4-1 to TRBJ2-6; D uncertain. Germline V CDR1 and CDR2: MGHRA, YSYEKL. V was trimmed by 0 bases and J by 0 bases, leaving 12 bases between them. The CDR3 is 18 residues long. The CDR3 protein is CASSQDRGALSGANVLTF. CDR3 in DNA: TGCGCCAGCAGCCAAGATCGAGGCGCCCTCTCTGGGGCCAACGTCCTGACTTTC.

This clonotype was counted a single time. In DNA form, the CDR3 reads TGCGCCAGCAGCCAAGAACGGGCAGGGGTTGAAAAACTGTTTTTT. As protein: CASSQERAGVEKLFF. The chain is built from TRBV4-1 and TRBJ1-4; possibly TRBD1 for D (6 bases). The germline V gene has CDR1 MGHRA and CDR2 YSYEKL. Deletions cut 0 bases from V and 7 bases from J, with 12 bases between. CDR3 length: 15 amino acids.

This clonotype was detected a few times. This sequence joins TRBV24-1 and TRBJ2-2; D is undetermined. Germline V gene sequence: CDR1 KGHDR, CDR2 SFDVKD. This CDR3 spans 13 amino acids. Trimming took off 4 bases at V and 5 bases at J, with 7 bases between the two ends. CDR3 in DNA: TGTGCCACCAGTGAAACGATTACCGGGGAGCTGTTTTTT. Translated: CATSETITGELFF.

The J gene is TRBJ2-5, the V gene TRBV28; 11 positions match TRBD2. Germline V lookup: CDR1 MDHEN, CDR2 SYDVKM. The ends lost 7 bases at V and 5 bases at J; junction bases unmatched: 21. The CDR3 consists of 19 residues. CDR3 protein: CASIPRQGARLAGIETQYF. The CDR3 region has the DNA TGTGCCAGCATTCCCCGGCAAGGGGCAAGACTAGCGGGGATTGAGACCCAGTACTTC.

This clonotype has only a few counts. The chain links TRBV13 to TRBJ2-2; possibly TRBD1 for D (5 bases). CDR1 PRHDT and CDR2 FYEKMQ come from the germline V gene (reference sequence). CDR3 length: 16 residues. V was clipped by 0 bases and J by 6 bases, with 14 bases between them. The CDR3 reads CASSLGRGSSPGELFF. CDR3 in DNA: TGTGCCAGCAGCTTAGGAAGGGGCTCCTCGCCCGGGGAGCTGTTTTTT.

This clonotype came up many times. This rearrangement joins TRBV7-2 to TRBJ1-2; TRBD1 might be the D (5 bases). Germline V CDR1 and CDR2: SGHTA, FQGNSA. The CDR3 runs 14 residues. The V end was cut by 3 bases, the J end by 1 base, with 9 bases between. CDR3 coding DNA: TGTGCCAGCAGCTTGGGACTGAATAACTATGGCTACACCTTC. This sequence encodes CASSLGLNNYGYTF.

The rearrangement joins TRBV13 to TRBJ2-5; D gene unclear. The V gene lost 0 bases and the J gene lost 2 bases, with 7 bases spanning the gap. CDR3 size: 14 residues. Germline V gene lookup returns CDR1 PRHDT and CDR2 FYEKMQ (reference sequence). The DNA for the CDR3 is TGTGCCAGCAGCTTAGGCCTAACTCAAGAGACCCAGTACTTC. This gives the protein CASSLGLTQETQYF.